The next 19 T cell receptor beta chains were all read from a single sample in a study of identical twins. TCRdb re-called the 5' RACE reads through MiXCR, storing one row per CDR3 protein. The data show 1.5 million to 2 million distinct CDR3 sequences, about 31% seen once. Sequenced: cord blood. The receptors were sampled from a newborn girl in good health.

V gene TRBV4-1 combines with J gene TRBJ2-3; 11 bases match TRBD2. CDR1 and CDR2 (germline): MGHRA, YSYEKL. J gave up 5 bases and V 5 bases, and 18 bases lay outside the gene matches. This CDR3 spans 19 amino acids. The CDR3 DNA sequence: TGCGCCAGCAGCGCCCGACGACTAGCGGGGCTATCAGCGGGAGATACGCAGTATTTT. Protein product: CASSARRLAGLSAGDTQYF.

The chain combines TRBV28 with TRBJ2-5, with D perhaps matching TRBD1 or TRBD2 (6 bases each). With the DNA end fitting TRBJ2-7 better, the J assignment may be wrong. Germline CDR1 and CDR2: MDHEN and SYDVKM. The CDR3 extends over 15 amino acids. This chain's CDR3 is CATDSGTRRGDEQYF. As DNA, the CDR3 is TGTGCCACCGATAGTGGGACTCGAAGGGGGGACGAGCAGTACTTC.

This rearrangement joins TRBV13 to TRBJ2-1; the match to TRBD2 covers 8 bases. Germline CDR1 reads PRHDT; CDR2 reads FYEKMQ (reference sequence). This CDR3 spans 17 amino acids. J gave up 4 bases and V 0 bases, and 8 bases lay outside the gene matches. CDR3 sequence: CASSLGLGLETYNEQFF. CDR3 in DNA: TGTGCCAGCAGCTTAGGCCTGGGACTAGAAACTTACAATGAGCAGTTCTTC.

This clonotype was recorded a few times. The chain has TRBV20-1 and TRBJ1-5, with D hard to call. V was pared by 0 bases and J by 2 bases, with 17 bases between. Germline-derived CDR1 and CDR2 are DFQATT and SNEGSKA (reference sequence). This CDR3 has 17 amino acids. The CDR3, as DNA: TGCAGTGCTAGAGATCCCCCACTTCACTGGCGCAATCAGCCCCAGCATTTT. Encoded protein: CSARDPPLHWRNQPQHF.

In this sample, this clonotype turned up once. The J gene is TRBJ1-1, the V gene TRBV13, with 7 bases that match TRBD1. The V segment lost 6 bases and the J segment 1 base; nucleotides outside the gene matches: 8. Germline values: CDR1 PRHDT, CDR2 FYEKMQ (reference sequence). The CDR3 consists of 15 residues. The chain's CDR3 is CASRESGGPNTEAFF. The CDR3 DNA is TGTGCCAGCAGGGAATCAGGGGGGCCGAACACTGAAGCTTTCTTT. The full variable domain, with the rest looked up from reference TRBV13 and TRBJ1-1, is AAGVIQSPRHLIKEKRETATLKCYPIPRHDTVYWYQQGPGQDPQFLISFYEKMQSDKGSIPDRFSAQQFSDYHSELNMSSLELGDSALYFCASRESGGPNTEAFFGQGTRLTVV.

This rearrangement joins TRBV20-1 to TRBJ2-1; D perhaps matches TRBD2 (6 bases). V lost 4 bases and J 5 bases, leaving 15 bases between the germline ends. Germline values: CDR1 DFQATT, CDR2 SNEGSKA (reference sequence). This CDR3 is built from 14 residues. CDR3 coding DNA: TGCAGTGCTAATATCAGGACTACGAACAATGAGCAGTTCTTC. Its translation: CSANIRTTNNEQFF.

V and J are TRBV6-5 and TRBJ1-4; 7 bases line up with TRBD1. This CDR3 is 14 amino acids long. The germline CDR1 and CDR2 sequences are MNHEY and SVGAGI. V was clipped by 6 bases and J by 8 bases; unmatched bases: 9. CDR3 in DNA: TGTGCCAGCAGGATCGACAGGGTAGGAGAAAAACTGTTTTTT. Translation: CASRIDRVGEKLFF.

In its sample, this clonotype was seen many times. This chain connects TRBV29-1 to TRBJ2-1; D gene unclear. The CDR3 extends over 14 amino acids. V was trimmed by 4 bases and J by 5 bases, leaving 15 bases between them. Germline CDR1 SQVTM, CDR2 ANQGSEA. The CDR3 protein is CSVGFPEANNEQFF. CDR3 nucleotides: TGCAGCGTTGGGTTCCCAGAGGCAAACAATGAGCAGTTCTTC.

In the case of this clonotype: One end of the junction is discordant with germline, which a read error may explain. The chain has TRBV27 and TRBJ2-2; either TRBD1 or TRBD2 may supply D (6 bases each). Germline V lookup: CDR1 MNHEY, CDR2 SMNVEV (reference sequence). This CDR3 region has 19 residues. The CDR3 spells CASSFSASSGGGYTGELFF. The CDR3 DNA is TGTGCCAGCAGTTTTTCGGCTAGCTCAGGAGGGGGTTACACCGGGGAGTTGTTTTTT.

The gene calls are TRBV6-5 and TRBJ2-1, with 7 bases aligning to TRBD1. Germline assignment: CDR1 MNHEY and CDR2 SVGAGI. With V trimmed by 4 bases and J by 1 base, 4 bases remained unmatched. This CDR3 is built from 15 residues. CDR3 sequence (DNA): TGTGCCAGCAGTTCCAACAGGGGTTCCTACAATGAGCAGTTCTTC. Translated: CASSSNRGSYNEQFF.

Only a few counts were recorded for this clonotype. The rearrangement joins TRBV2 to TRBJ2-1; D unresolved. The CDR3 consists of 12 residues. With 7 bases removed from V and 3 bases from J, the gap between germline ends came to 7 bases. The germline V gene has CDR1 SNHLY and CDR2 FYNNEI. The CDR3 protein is CASMIVYNEQFF. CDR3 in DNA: TGTGCCAGCATGATTGTCTACAATGAGCAGTTCTTC.

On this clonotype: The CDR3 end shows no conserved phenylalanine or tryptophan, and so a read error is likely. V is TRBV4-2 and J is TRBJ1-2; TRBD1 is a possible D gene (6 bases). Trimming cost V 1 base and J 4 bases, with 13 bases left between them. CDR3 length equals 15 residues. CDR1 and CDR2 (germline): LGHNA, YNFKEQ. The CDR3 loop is CASSQVHRAAYGYTL. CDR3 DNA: TGTGCCAGCAGCCAAGTCCACAGGGCGGCCTATGGCTACACCCTC.

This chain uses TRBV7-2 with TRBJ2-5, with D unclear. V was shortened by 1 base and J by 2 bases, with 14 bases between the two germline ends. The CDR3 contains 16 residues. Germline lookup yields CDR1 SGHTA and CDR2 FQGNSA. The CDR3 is CASSLVSGALQETQYF. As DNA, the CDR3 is TGTGCCAGCAGCTTAGTGTCAGGAGCCTTACAAGAGACCCAGTACTTC.

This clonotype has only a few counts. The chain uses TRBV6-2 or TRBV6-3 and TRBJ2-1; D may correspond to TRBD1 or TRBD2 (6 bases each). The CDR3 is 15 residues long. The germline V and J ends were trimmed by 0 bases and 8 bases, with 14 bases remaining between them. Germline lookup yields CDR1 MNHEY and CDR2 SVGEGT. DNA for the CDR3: TGTGCCAGCAGTTACTCCAGGGGAGGCGGGGATGAGCAGTTCTTC. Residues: CASSYSRGGGDEQFF.

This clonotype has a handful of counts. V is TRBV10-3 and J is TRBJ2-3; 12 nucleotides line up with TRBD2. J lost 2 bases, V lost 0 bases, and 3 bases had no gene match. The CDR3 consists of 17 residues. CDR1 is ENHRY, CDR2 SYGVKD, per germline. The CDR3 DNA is TGTGCCATCAGTGAGTCGACTAGCGGGGGACTCACAGATACGCAGTATTTT. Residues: CAISESTSGGLTDTQYF.

For the CDR3, the DNA is TGTGCCAGCAGTGAAAGTATGGGGGCCTCGGATACGCAGTATTTT. Protein: CASSESMGASDTQYF. The chain joins TRBV6-1 to TRBJ2-3, with a weak D call TRBD1 (6 bases). CDR1 and CDR2 from the germline V gene are MNHNS and SASEGT. V dropped 2 bases and J dropped 6 bases, with 15 bases sitting between them. The CDR3 covers 15 residues.

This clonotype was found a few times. The CDR3 loop reads CSASPSGRTYEKLFF. The CDR3 nucleotides read TGCAGTGCTAGTCCATCGGGGCGGACTTACGAAAAACTGTTTTTT. This rearrangement joins TRBV20-1 to TRBJ1-4, with TRBD1 as a possible D gene (5 bases). Germline V lookup: CDR1 DFQATT, CDR2 SNEGSKA (reference sequence). This CDR3 contains 15 residues. Trimming took 3 bases from V and 8 from J, leaving 19 bases between them.

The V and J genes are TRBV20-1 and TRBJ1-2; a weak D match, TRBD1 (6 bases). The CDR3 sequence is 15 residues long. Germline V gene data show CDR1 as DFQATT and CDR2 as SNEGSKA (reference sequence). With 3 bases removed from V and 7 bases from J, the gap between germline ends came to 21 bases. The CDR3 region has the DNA TGCAGTGCTAGCGACCCACTGGGGGTAGGGGGTGGCTACACCTTC. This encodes CSASDPLGVGGGYTF.

The chain's CDR3 is CASSRAGGSNYGYTF. For the CDR3, the DNA is TGTGCCAGCAGCCGGGCAGGGGGGAGTAACTATGGCTACACCTTC. The genes are TRBV5-5 and TRBJ1-2; 7 nucleotides agree with TRBD1. Looked up from germline, CDR1 is SGHKS and CDR2 is YYEKEE (reference sequence). With V trimmed by 4 bases and J by 1 base, 7 bases remained unmatched. The CDR3 contains 15 residues.